A single sample is the source of the 19 T cell receptor beta chains below, sequenced in a study of blood T cell repertoires in COVID-19. The table came from immunoSEQ multiplex PCR; TCRdb's copy has only in-frame clones and leaves some out. The top ten hold approximately 6% of the sample, which has some 57,000 clones, more than 90% seen once. Sequenced: peripheral blood. All receptors derive from a human donor in a cohort sampled during active COVID-19.

This clone has just one count. The chain links TRBV9 to TRBJ2-2; tentatively, D is TRBD1 (6 bases). The V gene's germline CDR1 is SGDLS and CDR2 YYNGEE. V shed 0 bases and J shed 0 bases, with 9 bases lying between them. The CDR3 covers 16 residues. The CDR3 bases are TGTGCCAGCAGCGTAGAGGGACATACGAACACCGGGGAGCTGTTTTTT. Translating gives CASSVEGHTNTGELFF.

The V and J genes are TRBV6-5 and TRBJ1-4; 10 bases are shared with TRBD1. The V segment lost 5 bases and the J segment 6 bases; nucleotides outside the gene matches: 6. In germline, CDR1 is MNHEY, CDR2 SVGAGI. CDR3 length equals 15 residues. Here the CDR3 reads CASSQPGTGDEKLFF. In nucleotides, the CDR3 is TGTGCCAGCAGTCAACCCGGGACAGGGGATGAAAAACTGTTTTTT.

The chain employs TRBV7-2 and TRBJ1-2; unclear D gene. Trimming took 5 bases from V and 6 from J, leaving 13 bases between them. This CDR3 region has 13 residues. CDR1 is SGHTA, CDR2 FQGNSA, per germline. In DNA, the CDR3 is TGTGCCAGCAGCACGAGAGGGCCGGATGGCTACACCTTC. It specifies CASSTRGPDGYTF. Filled out from reference TRBV7-2 and TRBJ1-2, the complete variable domain reads GAGVSQSPSNKVTEKGKDVELRCDPISGHTALYWYRQSLGQGLEFLIYFQGNSAPDKSGLPSDRFSAERTGGSVSTLTIQRTQQEDSAVYLCASSTRGPDGYTFGSGTRLTVV.

This chain connects TRBV7-2 to TRBJ2-1; 8 bases match TRBD1. The V gene end was trimmed by 5 bases and the J gene end by 5 bases; junction bases not matched to a gene: 14. Germline CDR1 SGHTA, CDR2 FQGNSA. The length of the CDR3 is 17 residues. CDR3 DNA: TGTGCCAGCAGCATTCTATTCTCAGGGGGCCGGGACAATGAGCAGTTCTTC. As protein: CASSILFSGGRDNEQFF.

V and J are TRBV18 and TRBJ1-5; D possibly corresponds to TRBD1 (5 bases). Germline V gives CDR1 KGHSH, CDR2 LQKENI. CDR3 size: 16 residues. V was pared by 2 bases and J by 0 bases, with 11 bases between. CDR3 sequence reads: CASSPSAGYSNQPQHF. The CDR3, as DNA: TGTGCCAGCTCACCAAGCGCAGGGTATAGCAATCAGCCCCAGCATTTT. Full variable domain (missing parts from reference TRBV18 and TRBJ1-5): NAGVMQNPRHLVRRRGQEARLRCSPMKGHSHVYWYRQLPEEGLKFMVYLQKENIIDESGMPKERFSAEFPKEGPSILRIQQVVRGDSAAYFCASSPSAGYSNQPQHFGDGTRLSIL.

This sequence joins TRBV9 and TRBJ1-4; D unclear. Trimming shortened V by 0 bases and J by 4 bases, and 7 bases separated the two germline ends. The CDR3 has 14 residues. CDR1 and CDR2 from the germline V gene are SGDLS and YYNGEE. CDR3 DNA: TGTGCCAGCAGCGTAGGGGGAGATAATGAAAAACTGTTTTTT. It encodes CASSVGGDNEKLFF. The full variable domain, with the rest looked up from reference TRBV9 and TRBJ1-4, is DSGVTQTPKHLITATGQRVTLRCSPRSGDLSVYWYQQSLDQGLQFLIQYYNGEERAKGNILERFSAQQFPDLHSELNLSSLELGDSALYFCASSVGGDNEKLFFGSGTQLSVL.

The chain recombines TRBV27 with TRBJ2-3, with 8 bases that match TRBD1. V gave up 4 bases and J gave up 5 bases; unmatched junction bases: 11. In germline, CDR1 is MNHEY, CDR2 SMNVEV (reference sequence). CDR3 length: 16 residues. CDR3 in amino acids: CASSWDPTGGEDTQYF. DNA of the CDR3: TGTGCCAGCAGTTGGGACCCCACAGGGGGTGAAGATACGCAGTATTTT.

The chain links TRBV5-6 to TRBJ1-2, with TRBD1 as a possible D gene (6 bases). There are 16 residues in the CDR3. Trimming stripped 4 bases from V and 7 bases from J, with 23 bases between. Germline CDR1 reads SGHDT; CDR2 reads YYEEEE. The chain's CDR3 is CASSPGGGSVYAGYTF. The DNA of the CDR3 is TGTGCCAGCAGCCCGGGGGGGGGCAGTGTTTATGCTGGCTACACCTTC.

This chain's CDR3 is CASGGRIHEQFF. CDR3 DNA: TGTGCCAGCGGGGGGCGGATACATGAGCAGTTCTTC. This chain joins TRBV19 and TRBJ2-1; D might be TRBD2 (7 bases). The CDR3 contains 12 residues. Trimming stripped 9 bases from V and 8 bases from J, with 14 bases between. Germline V lookup: CDR1 LNHDA, CDR2 SQIVND (reference sequence).

The genes are TRBV7-3 and TRBJ1-2; 9 nucleotides agree with TRBD1. CDR1 is SGHTA, CDR2 FQGTGA, per germline. Trimming took 5 bases from V and 8 from J; bases not matched to a gene: 6. CDR3 length: 13 residues. The CDR3 sequence is CASSPGQGRGYTF. CDR3 in DNA: TGTGCCAGCAGCCCGGGACAGGGAAGGGGCTACACCTTC.

This chain joins TRBV15 and TRBJ2-7; tentative D call: TRBD2 (6 bases). This CDR3 region has 16 residues. V was clipped by 4 bases and J by 2 bases, with 18 bases between them. The V gene's germline CDR1 is LNHNV and CDR2 YYDKDF (reference sequence). CDR3 DNA sequence: TGTGCCACCAGCACACCCGGGACTGAACACACCTACGAGCAGTACTTC. It yields the protein CATSTPGTEHTYEQYF.

This clone was picked up one time. This rearrangement joins TRBV19 to TRBJ2-7; 8 bases fit TRBD2. The ends lost 3 bases at V and 4 bases at J; junction bases unmatched: 11. Germline CDR1 LNHDA, CDR2 SQIVND (reference sequence). The CDR3 extends over 16 amino acids. The DNA for the CDR3 is TGTGCCAGTAGTATGACCTTCCGGGAGGGCGGGTACGAGCAGTACTTC. Encoded protein: CASSMTFREGGYEQYF.

V and J are TRBV2 and TRBJ2-7; perhaps TRBD1 as D (6 bases). CDR1 is SNHLY, CDR2 FYNNEI, per germline. The CDR3 is 14 amino acids. Trimming took 6 bases from V and 3 from J, leaving 15 bases between them. CDR3 residues: CASRWAGEIYEQYF. The DNA of the CDR3 is TGTGCCAGCAGGTGGGCAGGGGAGATCTACGAGCAGTACTTC. The full variable domain, its missing parts supplied by reference TRBV2 and TRBJ2-7, is EPEVTQTPSHQVTQMGQEVILRCVPISNHLYFYWYRQILGQKVEFLVSFYNNEISEKSEIFDDQFSVERPDGSNFTLKIRSTKLEDSAMYFCASRWAGEIYEQYFGPGTRLTVT.

V usage is TRBV7-3 and J usage is TRBJ1-6; D remains unclear. CDR3 length equals 14 residues. Trimming cost V 5 bases and J 7 bases, with 12 bases left between them. The germline CDR1 and CDR2 sequences are SGHTA and FQGTGA. In nucleotides, the CDR3 is TGTGCCAGCAGCCGAGATCCCTTCAATTCACCCCTCCACTTT. The encoded protein is CASSRDPFNSPLHF.

J is TRBJ2-7 and V is TRBV9; 10 nucleotides align to TRBD2. The J segment lost 4 bases and the V segment lost 3 bases, leaving 4 bases of the junction unmatched. There are 14 residues in the CDR3. Germline V gene sequence: CDR1 SGDLS, CDR2 YYNGEE. The CDR3 region is CASSALAGVYEQYF. CDR3 bases: TGTGCCAGCAGCGCGCTAGCGGGAGTATACGAGCAGTACTTC.

This rearrangement joins TRBV18 to TRBJ1-1; 8 nucleotides line up with TRBD1. J lost 4 bases, V lost 1 base, and 5 bases had no gene match. Per the germline V gene, CDR1 is KGHSH and CDR2 is LQKENI. This CDR3 spans 15 amino acids. CDR3 protein: CASSPLGQGFTEAFF. The CDR3 DNA follows: TGTGCCAGCTCACCACTAGGACAGGGTTTCACTGAAGCTTTCTTT.

This clone appeared a few times. The chain has TRBV5-1 and TRBJ1-1, with 12 bases fitting TRBD1. V lost 4 bases to trimming and J lost 10 bases; unmatched junction nucleotides: 11. Per the germline V gene, CDR1 is SGHRS and CDR2 is YFSETQ. The CDR3 totals 15 residues. CDR3: CASSIHGTGGDVAFF. Written as DNA, the CDR3 is TGCGCCAGCAGCATACACGGGACAGGGGGCGACGTAGCTTTCTTT.

This rearrangement joins TRBV5-4 to TRBJ1-1, with a tentative D call TRBD1 (6 bases). With 4 bases removed from V and 7 bases from J, the gap between germline ends came to 20 bases. The CDR3 has 15 residues. Germline assignment: CDR1 SGHNT and CDR2 YYREEE (reference sequence). The CDR3 DNA reads TGTGCCAGCAGCGGCGCGGGGGGGCAGGCCCTTGAAGCTTTCTTT. The encoded protein is CASSGAGGQALEAFF.

CDR3 in amino acids: CAGEGWINTEAFF. CDR3 bases: TGTGCCGGCGAGGGTTGGATCAACACTGAAGCTTTCTTT. The chain employs TRBV6-5 and TRBJ1-1, with D hard to call. In germline, CDR1 is MNHEY, CDR2 SVGAGI. CDR3 length: 13 amino acids. The V gene lost 11 bases and the J gene lost 2 bases, with 15 bases spanning the gap.